This T cell receptor beta chain was sequenced in a study of draining lymph node invasion in breast cancer (dated by TCRdb to the early 2020s). Regarding the research as a whole: Histology and cytokeratin immunohistochemistry were used to diagnose nodal metastasis, and EpCAM/CD45 flow cytometry was used to confirm the diagnosis. In a separate targeted assay, bulk TCR-beta CDR3 sequencing compared sorted memory regulatory T cells and memory conventional CD4 T cells across breast cancer tissues. From every patient, the primary tumor plus matched non-invaded and tumor-invaded tumor-draining lymph nodes were collected, and both Treg and Tconv subsets were profiled. In the separate targeted TCR sequencing, lymph nodes from about five patients were covered, and primary tumors were sequenced for three of those patients.

There are 13 amino acids in the CDR3, from cysteine to phenylalanine inclusive. This entry keeps only the CDR3 DNA: 39 bases, framed from base 1. Per the germline V gene (reference sequence), SGHNT is the CDR1 and YYREEE is the CDR2. The germline ends are 12 bases apart after V is trimmed by 3 bases and J by 8 bases. Library construction relied on bulk RNA-seq. Reads for this sample came from an Illumina HiSeq 2500. The source study handled its data this way. CDR3 sequences in the separate targeted TCR-seq dataset were extracted from raw reads and quantified using MiXCR version 2.1.5 with default parameters. The separate targeted TCR-seq dataset defined each TCR-beta clone by its combination of V gene, J gene and CDR3 sequence. The separate targeted TCR-seq dataset was filtered by first dropping clones with fewer than three counts and then keeping only the 90% most strongly expressed clones in each sample. For each tissue in the separate targeted TCR-seq dataset, Treg-Tconv overlap was calculated by dividing the number of shared clones by the total number of Treg clones and multiplying by 100. The raw public reads went through TCRdb reprocessing: fastp at Q25, MiXCR clone calling, in-frame beta chains kept. Rows matching on CDR3 protein sequence are summarized as one entry with the most common DNA and genes. The V and J calls come from TCRdb's annotation, not from the publication. The sample includes 1,200 or so distinct CDR3 sequences, with roughly 61% observed a single time. The ten most abundant clones make up under 11% of the sample.

Study-wide conclusions, independent of this receptor: Per tissue, roughly 13-25% of Treg TCRs were found to be shared with Tconvs, and this sharing was interpreted as suggesting peripheral Treg induction. TCRs shared between Treg and Tconv subsets were regarded as suggestive, but not proof, of a common clonal origin. Detection of some of the top 100 tumor clones in both invaded and non-invaded nodes suggests recirculation between tumor and draining nodes. Across all tissues in the targeted TCR-seq data, Tregs appeared to be more clonally expanded than Tconvs, and both subsets showed lower diversity in tumor than in lymph nodes. The tumor top-100 clone tracking analysis was possible in only a couple of patients. The data could not determine whether Treg conversion took place in a particular organ or whether converted Tregs recirculated between nodes and tumor.

Memory regulatory T cells were sorted as CD4+ CD45RA- CD25high cells. Tumor-draining lymph nodes were classified as non-invaded or invaded according to absence or presence of metastatic tumor cells. Before staining and sorting, T cells were pre-enriched using a Miltenyi Pan T Cell isolation kit. Immunohistochemistry for estrogen receptor, progesterone receptor, HER2 and Ki-67 was used to characterize primary tumors. Fresh surgical tissue was processed within a few hours after surgery by cutting into small fragments. The tissue fragments were enzymatically digested with Liberase TL plus DNase for more than 15 minutes and then passed through a 40-micrometer strainer. After DAPI live/dead staining, sorting was performed on a BD FACS Aria II with 98-99% purity. Sorted cells were lysed in TCL buffer and RNA was purified with a Norgen Single Cell RNA purification kit including DNase treatment. As regards this clonotype: Its antigen is not yet known. The input lacks base qualities; no much larger clone sits a single base away.

The sequence derives from a female donor with luminal breast cancer. The specimen sequenced was sorted memory Tregs from a lymph node. Interpreted using the paper, the cell subset or site label stands for: CD45RA-negative sorted CD4+ T cells (memory Tconv or effector/memory Treg). The sequence links TRBV5-4 to TRBJ2-1; the D region may be TRBD1 or TRBD2, each matching 5 bases equally. This receptor carries the CDR3 CASSSEGLDEQFF. The nucleotides read TGTGCCAGCAGCTCCGAGGGGCTCGATGAGCAGTTCTTC.